This T cell receptor (beta chain) was obtained from a study of cytomegalovirus exposure and HLA in healthy donors. Study-wide results and limits: As a later analysis revealed, the rate of TCR association differed by HLA locus, with DRB1 most and HLA-C fewest.

The CDR3 is 14 amino acids. The germline V gene has CDR1 LNHDA and CDR2 SQIVND (reference sequence). Trimming shortened V by 5 bases and J by 4 bases, and 11 bases separated the two germline ends. Use of 60 Vbeta and 13 Jbeta primers characterized the PCR. The repertoire was sequenced with immunoSEQ multiplex PCR; TCRdb's copy has only in-frame clones and lacks some. This table has 100,000 to 150,000 clones, over 60% appearing once. Regarding this clone: Its antigen is as yet unknown.

The V call is TRBV19, the J call TRBJ2-2; tentatively, D is TRBD1 (6 bases). Sequenced input: PBMCs. The TCR comes from a male donor in good health and CMV-seropositive. The CDR3 is CASSPQGRTGELFF. CDR3 bases: TGTGCCAGTAGTCCACAGGGACGCACCGGGGAGCTGTTTTTT.